This T cell receptor beta chain was documented in a study of neurological immune-mediated disorders. The study, taken as a whole, reports: CDR3 amino acid sequences found in expanded clones were never shared across subjects, suggesting private repertoires in all groups. HTLV-1-associated myelopathy displayed the greatest TCR clonal expansion, and multiple sclerosis exhibited the smallest, lower than that of healthy controls.

A single record per CDR3 protein comes from TCRdb applying MiXCR to the 5' RACE reads. The sample lists about 70,000 distinct CDR3 sequences, 2.5% to 4% occurring once. CDR3 length: 15 residues. Trimming removed 5 bases at V and 6 bases at J, with 19 bases between. Looked up from germline, CDR1 is LGHDT and CDR2 is YNNKEL (reference sequence). Of note for this clonotype: Its antigen is unknown.

The V and J genes are TRBV3-1 and TRBJ1-2; maybe TRBD1 (6 bases). The source of this sequence is a woman aged 45-65 years with multiple sclerosis. Sequencing was done on a sample of PBMCs. The CDR3 sequence is CASSSSTGYGDGYTF. The DNA of the CDR3 is TGTGCCAGCAGCTCGTCTACAGGGTATGGAGATGGCTACACCTTC.